Detailed here is one T cell receptor (beta chain). Its antigen is as yet unknown. The entry originates in a study of cytomegalovirus exposure and HLA in healthy donors. Germline V gene sequence: CDR1 SGHAT, CDR2 FQNNGV. The CDR3 spans 15 residues. V shed 5 bases and J shed 4 bases, with 15 bases lying between them. Findings and caveats of the study: It was reported that TCR beta sequences correctly inferred the HLA-A and HLA-B alleles for most subjects. There was a cluster of highly shared sequence variants that was likely a sequencing artifact.

PCR involved 60 Vbeta and 13 Jbeta primers. Method: immunoSEQ multiplex PCR; TCRdb's copy keeps in-frame clones and lacks some. The sample includes 140,000 or so clones, approximately 70% of them seen just once. The chain has TRBV11-2 and TRBJ2-1, with TRBD2 as a possible D gene (6 bases). The clonotype comes from an older woman in good health and CMV-seronegative. Sequencing input: PBMCs. CDR3 region: CASSHGGSGYNEQFF. The CDR3 DNA reads TGTGCCAGCAGCCACGGGGGTAGCGGATACAATGAGCAGTTCTTC.